A selection of T cell receptor beta chains follows, all from one sample in a study of cytomegalovirus exposure and HLA in healthy donors. The repertoire was sequenced with immunoSEQ multiplex PCR; TCRdb's copy has only in-frame clones and lacks some. The profile shows roughly 130,000 clones, about four fifths of them singletons. The specimen sequenced was PBMCs. The receptors were gathered from a man younger than 35 in good health and CMV-seronegative. Each CDR3 is given with its conserved first and last residue. A D gene is named only where the DNA matches it firmly. The listing skips clone size in some rows; elsewhere it reads once, few, many or a size class.

j_call: TRBJ2-2; v_call: TRBV7-9; clone_size: .; d_call: TRBD1; cdr3_aa: CASSNDRANTGELFF; cdr3_nt: TGTGCCAGCAGCAATGACAGGGCGAACACCGGGGAGCTGTTTTTT
j_call: TRBJ2-7; v_call: TRBV7-9; clone_size: .; d_call: .; cdr3_aa: CASSFRGGNEQYF; cdr3_nt: TGTGCCAGCAGCTTCAGGGGAGGGAACGAGCAGTACTTC
j_call: TRBJ2-2; v_call: TRBV6-4; clone_size: .; d_call: TRBD2; cdr3_aa: CASSDSAGGEPGELFF; cdr3_nt: TGTGCCAGCAGTGACTCTGCGGGGGGAGAGCCCGGGGAGCTGTTTTTT
j_call: TRBJ1-5; v_call: TRBV4-2; clone_size: .; d_call: .; cdr3_aa: CASSQEGPGPGPQHF; cdr3_nt: TGTGCCAGCAGCCAAGAAGGGCCAGGGCCGGGGCCCCAGCATTTT
j_call: TRBJ1-2; v_call: TRBV6-4; clone_size: .; d_call: .; cdr3_aa: CASSDRPGDYGYTF; cdr3_nt: TGTGCCAGCAGTGACAGGCCGGGAGACTATGGCTACACCTTC
j_call: TRBJ2-3; v_call: TRBV7-2; clone_size: .; d_call: TRBD2; cdr3_aa: CASSLVSGGSTDTQYF; cdr3_nt: TGTGCCAGCAGCTTAGTAAGCGGGGGGAGTACAGATACGCAGTATTTT
j_call: TRBJ2-7; v_call: TRBV9; clone_size: .; d_call: TRBD1; cdr3_aa: CASSSGQGAYEQYF; cdr3_nt: TGTGCCAGCAGCTCAGGACAGGGTGCCTACGAGCAGTACTTC
j_call: TRBJ1-2; v_call: TRBV2; clone_size: .; d_call: TRBD1; cdr3_aa: CATTGDRDSYAYTF; cdr3_nt: TGTGCCACTACTGGGGACAGGGATAGTTATGCCTACACCTTC
j_call: TRBJ1-6; v_call: TRBV11-3; clone_size: once; d_call: .; cdr3_aa: CASSLRWRSPLHF; cdr3_nt: TGTGCCAGCAGCTTAAGGTGGAGGTCACCCCTCCACTTT
j_call: TRBJ2-1; v_call: TRBV9; clone_size: .; d_call: .; cdr3_aa: CASSGDIPSYNEQFF; cdr3_nt: TGTGCCAGCAGCGGCGACATTCCGTCCTACAATGAGCAGTTCTTC
j_call: TRBJ1-1; v_call: TRBV11-3; clone_size: .; d_call: .; cdr3_aa: CASSLRGPTEAFF; cdr3_nt: TGTGCCAGCAGCTTGCGGGGACCCACTGAAGCTTTCTTT
j_call: TRBJ2-7; v_call: TRBV10-1; clone_size: .; d_call: .; cdr3_aa: CASSESAGAYEQYF; cdr3_nt: TGCGCCAGCAGTGAGTCTGCAGGGGCCTACGAGCAGTACTTC
j_call: TRBJ2-3; v_call: TRBV19; clone_size: .; d_call: .; cdr3_aa: CASSIVKGGLAPAQTQYF; cdr3_nt: TGTGCCAGTAGTATAGTAAAAGGAGGGCTAGCGCCAGCGCAAACGCAGTATTTT
j_call: TRBJ1-4; v_call: TRBV30; clone_size: .; d_call: TRBD1; cdr3_aa: CAWSPPGQYGEKLFF; cdr3_nt: TGTGCCTGGAGTCCTCCGGGACAGTATGGAGAAAAACTGTTTTTT
j_call: TRBJ2-6; v_call: TRBV30; clone_size: .; d_call: .; cdr3_aa: CAWRVSELGANVLTF; cdr3_nt: TGTGCCTGGAGGGTCTCTGAACTAGGGGCCAACGTCCTGACTTTC